This T cell receptor (beta chain) was captured by sequencing in a study of blood T cell repertoires in COVID-19. Across the whole study: From T cells, B-cell-depleted T cells, or PBMCs came the material, which was cDNA or gDNA.

Authors' processing steps: Reference gene primer amplification gave estimated nucleated cell counts. Clones were sequenced by immunoSEQ multiplex PCR, and TCRdb holds only the in-frame ones, with some missing. That table gives V, J and clone size, and the DNA gave D and trimming. The table shows hundreds of thousands of clones, with 80% to 90% occurring only once. V gave up 3 bases and J gave up 8 bases, with 13 bases separating them. From germline, CDR1 is SGHAT and CDR2 FQNNGV. This CDR3 contains 14 residues. The chain carries TRBV11-2 and TRBJ2-2; D is possibly TRBD1 (6 bases). The clonotype originates from a woman aged 45 to 65 who had recovered from COVID-19. The sample consisted of peripheral blood. CDR3 region: CASSLVRGVGELFF. CDR3 coding DNA: TGTGCCAGCAGCTTGGTCAGGGGCGTAGGGGAGCTGTTTTTT.